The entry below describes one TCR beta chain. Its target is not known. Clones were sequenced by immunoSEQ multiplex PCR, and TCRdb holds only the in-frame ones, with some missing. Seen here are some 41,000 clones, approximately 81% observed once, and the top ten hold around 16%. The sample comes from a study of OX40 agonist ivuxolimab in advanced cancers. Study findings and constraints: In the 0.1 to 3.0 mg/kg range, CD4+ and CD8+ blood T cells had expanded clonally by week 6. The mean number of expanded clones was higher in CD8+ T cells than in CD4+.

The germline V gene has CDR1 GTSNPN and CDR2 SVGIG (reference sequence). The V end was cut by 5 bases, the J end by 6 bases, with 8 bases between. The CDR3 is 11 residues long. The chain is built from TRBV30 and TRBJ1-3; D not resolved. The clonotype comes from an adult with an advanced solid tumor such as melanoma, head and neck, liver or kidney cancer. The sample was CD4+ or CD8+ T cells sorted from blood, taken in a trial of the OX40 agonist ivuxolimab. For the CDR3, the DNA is TGTGCCTGGCTGATCCAAAACACCATATATTTT. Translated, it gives CAWLIQNTIYF.